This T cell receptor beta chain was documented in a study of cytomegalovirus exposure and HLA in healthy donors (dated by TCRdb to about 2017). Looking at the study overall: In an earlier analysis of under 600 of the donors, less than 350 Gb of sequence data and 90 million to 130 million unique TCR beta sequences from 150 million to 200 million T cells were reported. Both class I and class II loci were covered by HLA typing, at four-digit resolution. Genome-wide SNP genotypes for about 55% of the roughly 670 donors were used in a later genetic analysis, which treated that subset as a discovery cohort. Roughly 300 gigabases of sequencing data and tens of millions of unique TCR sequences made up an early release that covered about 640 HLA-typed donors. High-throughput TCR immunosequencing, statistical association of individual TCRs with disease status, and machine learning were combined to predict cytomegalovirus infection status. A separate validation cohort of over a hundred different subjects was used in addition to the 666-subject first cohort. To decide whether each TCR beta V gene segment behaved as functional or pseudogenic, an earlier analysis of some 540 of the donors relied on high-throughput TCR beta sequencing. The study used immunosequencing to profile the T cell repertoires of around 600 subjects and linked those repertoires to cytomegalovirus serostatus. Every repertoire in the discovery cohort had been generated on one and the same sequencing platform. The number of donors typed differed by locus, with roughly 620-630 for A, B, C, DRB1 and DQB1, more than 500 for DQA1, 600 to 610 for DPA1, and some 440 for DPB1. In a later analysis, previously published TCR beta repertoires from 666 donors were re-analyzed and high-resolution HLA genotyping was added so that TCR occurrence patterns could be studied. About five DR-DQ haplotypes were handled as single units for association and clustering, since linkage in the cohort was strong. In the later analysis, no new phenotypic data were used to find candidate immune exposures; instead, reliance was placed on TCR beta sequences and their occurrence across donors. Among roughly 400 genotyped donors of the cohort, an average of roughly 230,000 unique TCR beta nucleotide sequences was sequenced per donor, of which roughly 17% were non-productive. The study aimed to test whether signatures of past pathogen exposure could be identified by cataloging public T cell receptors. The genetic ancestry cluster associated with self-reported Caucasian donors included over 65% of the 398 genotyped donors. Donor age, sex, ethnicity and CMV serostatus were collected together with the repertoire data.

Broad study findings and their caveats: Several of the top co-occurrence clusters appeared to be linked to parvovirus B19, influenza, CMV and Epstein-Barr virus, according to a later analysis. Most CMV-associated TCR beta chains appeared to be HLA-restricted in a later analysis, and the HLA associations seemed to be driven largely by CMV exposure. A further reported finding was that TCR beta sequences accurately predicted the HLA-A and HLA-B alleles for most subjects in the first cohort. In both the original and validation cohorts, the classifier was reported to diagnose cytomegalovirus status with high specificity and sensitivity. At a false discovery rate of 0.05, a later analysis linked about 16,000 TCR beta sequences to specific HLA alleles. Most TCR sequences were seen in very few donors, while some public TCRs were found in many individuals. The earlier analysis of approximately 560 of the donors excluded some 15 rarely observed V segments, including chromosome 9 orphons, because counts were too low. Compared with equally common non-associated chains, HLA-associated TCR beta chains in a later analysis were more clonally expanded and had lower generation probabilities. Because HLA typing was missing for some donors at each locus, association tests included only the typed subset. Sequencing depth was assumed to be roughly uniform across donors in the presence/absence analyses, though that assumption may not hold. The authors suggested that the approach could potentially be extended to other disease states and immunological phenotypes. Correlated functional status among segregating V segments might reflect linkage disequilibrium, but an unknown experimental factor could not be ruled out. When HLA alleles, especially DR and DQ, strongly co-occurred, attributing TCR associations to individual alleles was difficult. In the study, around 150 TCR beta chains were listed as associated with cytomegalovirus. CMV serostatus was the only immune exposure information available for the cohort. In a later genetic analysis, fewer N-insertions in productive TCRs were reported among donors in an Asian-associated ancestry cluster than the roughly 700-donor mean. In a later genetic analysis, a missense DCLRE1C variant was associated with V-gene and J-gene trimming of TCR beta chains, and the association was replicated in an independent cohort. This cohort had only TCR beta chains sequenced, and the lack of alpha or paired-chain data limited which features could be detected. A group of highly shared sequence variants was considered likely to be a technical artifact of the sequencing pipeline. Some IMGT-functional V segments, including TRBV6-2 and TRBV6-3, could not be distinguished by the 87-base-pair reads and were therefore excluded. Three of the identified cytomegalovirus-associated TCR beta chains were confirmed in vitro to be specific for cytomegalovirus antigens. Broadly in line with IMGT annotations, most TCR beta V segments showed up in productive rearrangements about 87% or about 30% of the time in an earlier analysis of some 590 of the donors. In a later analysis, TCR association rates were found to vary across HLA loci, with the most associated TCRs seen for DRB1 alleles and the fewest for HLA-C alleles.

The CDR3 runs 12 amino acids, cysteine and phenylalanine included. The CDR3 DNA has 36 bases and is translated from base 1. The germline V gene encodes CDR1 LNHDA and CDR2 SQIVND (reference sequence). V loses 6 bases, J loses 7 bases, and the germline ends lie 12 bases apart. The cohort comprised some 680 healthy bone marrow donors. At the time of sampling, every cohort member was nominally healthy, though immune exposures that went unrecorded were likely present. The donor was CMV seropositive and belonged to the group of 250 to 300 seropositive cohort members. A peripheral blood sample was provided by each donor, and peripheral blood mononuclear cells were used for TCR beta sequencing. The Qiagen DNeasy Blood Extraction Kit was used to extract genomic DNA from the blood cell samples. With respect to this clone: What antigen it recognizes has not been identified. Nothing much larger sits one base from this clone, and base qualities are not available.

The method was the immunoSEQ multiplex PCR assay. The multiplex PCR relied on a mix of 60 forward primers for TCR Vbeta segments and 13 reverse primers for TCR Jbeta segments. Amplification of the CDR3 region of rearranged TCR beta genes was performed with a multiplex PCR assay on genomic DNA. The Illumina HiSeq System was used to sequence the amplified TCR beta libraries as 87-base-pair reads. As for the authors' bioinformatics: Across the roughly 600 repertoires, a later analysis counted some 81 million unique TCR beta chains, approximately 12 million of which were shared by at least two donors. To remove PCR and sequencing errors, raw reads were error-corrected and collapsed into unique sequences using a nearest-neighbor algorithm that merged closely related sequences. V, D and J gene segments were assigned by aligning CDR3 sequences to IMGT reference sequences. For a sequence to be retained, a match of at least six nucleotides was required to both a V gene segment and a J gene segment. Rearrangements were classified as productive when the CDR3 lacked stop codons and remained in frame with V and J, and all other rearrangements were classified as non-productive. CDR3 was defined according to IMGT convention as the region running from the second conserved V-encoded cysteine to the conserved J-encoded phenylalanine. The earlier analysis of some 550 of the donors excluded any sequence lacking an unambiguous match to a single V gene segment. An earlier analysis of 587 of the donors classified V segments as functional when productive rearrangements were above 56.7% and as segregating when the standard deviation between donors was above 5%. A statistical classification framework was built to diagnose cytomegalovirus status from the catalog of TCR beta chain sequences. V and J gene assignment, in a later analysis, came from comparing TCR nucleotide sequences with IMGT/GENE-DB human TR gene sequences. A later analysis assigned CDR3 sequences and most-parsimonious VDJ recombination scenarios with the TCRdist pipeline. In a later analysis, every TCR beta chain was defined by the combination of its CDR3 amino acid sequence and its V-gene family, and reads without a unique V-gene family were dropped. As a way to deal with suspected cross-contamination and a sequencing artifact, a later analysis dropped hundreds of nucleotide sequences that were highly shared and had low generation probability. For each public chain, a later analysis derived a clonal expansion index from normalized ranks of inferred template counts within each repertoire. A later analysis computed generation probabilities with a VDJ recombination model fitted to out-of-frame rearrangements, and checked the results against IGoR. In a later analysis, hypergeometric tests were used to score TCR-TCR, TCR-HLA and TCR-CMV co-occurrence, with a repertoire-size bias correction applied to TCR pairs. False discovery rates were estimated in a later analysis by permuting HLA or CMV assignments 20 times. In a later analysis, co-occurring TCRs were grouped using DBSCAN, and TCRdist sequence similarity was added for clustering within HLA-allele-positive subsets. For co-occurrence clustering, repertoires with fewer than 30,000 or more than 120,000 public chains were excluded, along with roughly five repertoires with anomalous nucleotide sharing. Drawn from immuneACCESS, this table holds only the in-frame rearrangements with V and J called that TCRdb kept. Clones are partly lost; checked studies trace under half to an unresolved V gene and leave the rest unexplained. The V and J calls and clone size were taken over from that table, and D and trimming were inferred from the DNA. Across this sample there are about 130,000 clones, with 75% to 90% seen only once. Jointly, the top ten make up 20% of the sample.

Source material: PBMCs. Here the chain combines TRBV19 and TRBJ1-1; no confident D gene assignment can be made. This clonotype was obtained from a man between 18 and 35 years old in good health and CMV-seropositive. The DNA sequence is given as TGTGCCAGTAGCGGCACAGAAATTGAAGCTTTCTTT. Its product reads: CASSGTEIEAFF.